Below, 17 T cell receptor beta chains from the same sample are listed, as sequenced in a study of blood T cell repertoires in COVID-19. Sequencing was performed with immunoSEQ multiplex PCR; in TCRdb, only in-frame clones are kept and a portion is missing. The sample consists of approximately 270,000 clones, about nine tenths of them appearing once. Sequenced sample: PBMCs or T cells enriched from blood (not recorded which). Receptors were obtained from a woman aged 60-75 years who had recovered from COVID-19.

This sequence joins TRBV6-5 and TRBJ1-1; possibly TRBD1 for D (5 bases). V was trimmed by 5 bases and J by 2 bases, leaving 15 bases between them. From germline, CDR1 is MNHEY and CDR2 SVGAGI. This CDR3 region has 15 residues. The CDR3 nucleotides are TGTGCCAGCAGTAGAACGGGGGGGTCTAACACTGAAGCTTTCTTT. This translates into CASSRTGGSNTEAFF.

There are a few counts of this clone. This sequence joins TRBV27 and TRBJ2-5; TRBD1 matches at 7 bases. The V and J ends lost 4 bases and 2 bases, in that order; junction bases with no gene match: 4. Germline loops: CDR1 MNHEY, CDR2 SMNVEV (reference sequence). This CDR3 contains 14 residues. CDR3 amino acids: CASSSPGQQETQYF. The CDR3 DNA is TGTGCCAGCAGTTCCCCGGGACAGCAAGAGACCCAGTACTTC.

The V call is TRBV7-2, the J call TRBJ1-4; D remains unclear. V lost 2 bases, J lost 5 bases, and 12 bases lay in between. This CDR3 is 15 amino acids long. Germline V lookup: CDR1 SGHTA, CDR2 FQGNSA. DNA for the CDR3: TGTGCCAGCAGCTTATTTGGAGAGACGAATGAAAAACTGTTTTTT. Protein product: CASSLFGETNEKLFF.

There are a few counts of this clone. The chain carries TRBV10-3 and TRBJ2-2; possible D gene TRBD1, 5 bases. This CDR3 is 15 amino acids long. Trimming cost V 4 bases and J 6 bases, with 15 bases left between them. Germline-derived CDR1 and CDR2 are ENHRY and SYGVKD. In DNA form, the CDR3 reads TGTGCCATCAGTGGAAAGGGGTTGGGGTCCGGGGAGCTGTTTTTT. The encoded protein is CAISGKGLGSGELFF.

The chain employs TRBV7-3 and TRBJ2-2; 8 nucleotides agree with TRBD2. This CDR3 spans 15 amino acids. J lost 6 bases, V lost 3 bases, and 6 bases had no gene match. Germline CDR1 reads SGHTA; CDR2 reads FQGTGA. The CDR3 bases are TGTGCCAGCAGCTTGGCGGGACTAGGACCCGGGGAGCTGTTTTTT. Translation: CASSLAGLGPGELFF. The whole variable domain, filled in from reference TRBV7-3 and TRBJ2-2, reads GAGVSQTPSNKVTEKGKYVELRCDPISGHTALYWYRQSLGQGPEFLIYFQGTGAADDSGLPNDRFFAVRPEGSVSTLKIQRTERGDSAVYLCASSLAGLGPGELFFGEGSRLTVL.

The J gene is TRBJ1-5, the V gene TRBV10-2, with 8 positions matching TRBD1. J lost 2 bases, V lost 6 bases, and 9 bases had no gene match. CDR1 and CDR2 (germline): WSHSY, SAAADI. This CDR3 has 16 amino acids. The DNA for the CDR3 is TGCGCCAGCAGGTCGTCAGGGGGCAAGGGCAATCAGCCCCAGCATTTT. Translating gives CASRSSGGKGNQPQHF.

The rearrangement links TRBV28 to TRBJ1-6; 8 nucleotides line up with TRBD1. CDR1 and CDR2 from the germline V gene are MDHEN and SYDVKM. The CDR3 consists of 14 residues. The V gene end was trimmed by 6 bases and the J gene end by 7 bases; junction bases not matched to a gene: 5. The CDR3 here is CASRPRGPNSPLHF. The CDR3 DNA reads as TGTGCCAGCAGACCCAGGGGGCCGAATTCACCCCTCCACTTT.

The V and J genes are TRBV15 and TRBJ1-5; weak D call: TRBD1 (5 bases). V was cut by 5 bases and J by 6 bases, with 17 bases left in between. CDR1 and CDR2 (germline): LNHNV, YYDKDF (reference sequence). This CDR3 contains 15 residues. The DNA of the CDR3 is TGTGCCACCAGCTCCCGGCAGGGAGGAAGTCAGCCCCAGCATTTT. It yields the protein CATSSRQGGSQPQHF.

The chain combines TRBV5-8 with TRBJ1-4; D not resolved. CDR3 length: 14 amino acids. V was clipped by 7 bases and J by 5 bases, with 15 bases between them. Germline CDR1 reads SGHTS; CDR2 reads YDEGEE. The CDR3: CASGTGQANEKLFF. The CDR3 DNA reads TGTGCCAGCGGCACCGGCCAGGCGAATGAAAAACTGTTTTTT.

The V call is TRBV9, the J call TRBJ2-3; 8 bases are a match to TRBD2. V lost 2 bases and J lost 5; bases outside the gene matches: 4. Germline V lookup: CDR1 SGDLS, CDR2 YYNGEE. CDR3 length: 14 residues. CDR3 in amino acids: CASSVGGVEDTQYF. Here the CDR3 DNA reads TGTGCCAGCAGCGTCGGGGGGGTCGAAGATACGCAGTATTTT.

V and J are TRBV19 and TRBJ1-1; the D gene is possibly TRBD1 (5 bases). This CDR3 comprises 14 residues. Germline CDR1 and CDR2: LNHDA and SQIVND (reference sequence). V was trimmed by 5 bases and J by 1 base, leaving 11 bases between them. The CDR3 sequence: CASSPETANTEAFF. CDR3 DNA sequence: TGTGCCAGTAGTCCAGAGACAGCGAACACTGAAGCTTTCTTT.

J is TRBJ2-1 and V is TRBV2; D ambiguous. V was clipped by 5 bases and J by 7 bases, with 9 bases between them. Germline-derived CDR1 and CDR2 are SNHLY and FYNNEI. This CDR3 spans 12 amino acids. The CDR3 loop reads CASSKSRNEQFF. The CDR3 DNA reads as TGTGCCAGCAGTAAAAGCCGAAATGAGCAGTTCTTC.

The chain recombines TRBV30 with TRBJ2-7; a weak D match, TRBD2 (7 bases). The CDR3 is made up of 14 amino acids. Germline CDR1 GTSNPN, CDR2 SVGIG (reference sequence). The CDR3 reads CALGGRVGSYEQYF. The CDR3 nucleotides are TGTGCTCTCGGGGGGCGGGTAGGATCCTACGAGCAGTACTTC.

The V call is TRBV28, the J call TRBJ2-7; 8 bases are shared with TRBD2. Germline-derived CDR1 and CDR2 are MDHEN and SYDVKM. The CDR3 is 14 residues long. V lost 8 bases, J lost 0 bases, and 6 bases stayed unmatched. The CDR3 nucleotides read TGTGCCAGCCGCGGACTAGCCAACTCCTACGAGCAGTACTTC. This sequence encodes CASRGLANSYEQYF. Supplemented by reference TRBV28 and TRBJ2-7, the full variable domain reads DVKVTQSSRYLVKRTGEKVFLECVQDMDHENMFWYRQDPGLGLRLIYFSYDVKMKEKGDIPEGYSVSREKKERFSLILESASTNQTSMYLCASRGLANSYEQYFGPGTRLTVT.

The chain carries TRBV4-1 and TRBJ1-2, with 10 bases fitting TRBD1. This CDR3 is 15 amino acids long. Germline CDR1 reads MGHRA; CDR2 reads YSYEKL. V was clipped by 6 bases and J by 5 bases; unmatched bases: 9. The CDR3 protein is CASRAPGQGRYGYTF. The CDR3 region has the DNA TGCGCCAGCAGGGCACCGGGACAGGGGAGATATGGCTACACCTTC.

This chain connects TRBV28 to TRBJ1-4; the D is unclear. The V gene's germline CDR1 is MDHEN and CDR2 SYDVKM. CDR3 size: 15 residues. The V and J ends lost 5 bases and 3 bases respectively, with 13 bases between them. CDR3 nucleotide sequence: TGTGCCAGCAGTCCTCCCCGGGGATCTAATGAAAAACTGTTTTTT. Residues: CASSPPRGSNEKLFF.

This clone was seen a single time. The chain carries TRBV30 and TRBJ1-3; 8 bases match TRBD1. Germline loops: CDR1 GTSNPN, CDR2 SVGIG (reference sequence). CDR3 length: 14 amino acids. Trimming removed 5 bases from V and 0 bases from J; junction bases left unmatched: 3. CDR3 sequence: CAWGTGSSGNTIYF. In DNA, the CDR3 is TGTGCCTGGGGGACAGGCAGCTCTGGAAACACCATATATTTT.